Listed here are 16 T cell receptor beta chains from one sample, sequenced in a study of shared clonotypes between healthy human individuals. This table comes from immunoSEQ multiplex PCR, and its TCRdb copy is limited to in-frame clones, with some not included. There are about 580,000 clones in the sample; 95% to 98% occur only once, and more than 0.3% lies in the top ten. CD45RO-negative, CCR7-positively selected cells formed the naive CD8 fraction, excluding terminally differentiated effector memory CD45RA+ cells. Sequencing was done on a sample of naive CD8+ T cells sorted from blood. The receptors stem from a man aged 30 to 39 in good health.

This clone has a single count. The chain links TRBV5-1 to TRBJ1-4; D gene unclear. Trimming shortened V by 1 base and J by 8 bases, and 12 bases separated the two germline ends. This CDR3 region has 14 residues. Germline CDR1 and CDR2: SGHRS and YFSETQ. The DNA of the CDR3 is TGCGCCAGCAGCTTGTCAGGCAATCGCGAAAAACTGTTTTTT. Translation: CASSLSGNREKLFF.

The CDR3 here is CASSSSGAGFPTDTQYF. The CDR3 coding sequence is TGCGCCAGCAGCTCCTCGGGGGCGGGGTTTCCCACAGATACGCAGTATTTT. The chain recombines TRBV5-1 with TRBJ2-3, with D perhaps being TRBD1 or TRBD2 (6 bases each). The V and J ends lost 3 bases and 2 bases respectively, with 19 bases between them. The CDR3 sequence is 17 residues long. Germline V CDR1 and CDR2: SGHRS, YFSETQ.

The chain has TRBV30 and TRBJ2-7; TRBD2 might be the D (7 bases). Trimming removed 6 bases from V and 3 bases from J, with 33 bases in between. CDR1 is GTSNPN, CDR2 SVGIG, per germline (reference sequence). The CDR3 loop spans 19 amino acids. In DNA form, the CDR3 reads TGTGCCTGTCTCGAGGGGGGACTACAAGAACCGGGAAAACTCTACGAGCAGTACTTC. Amino acids: CACLEGGLQEPGKLYEQYF.

This sequence joins TRBV9 and TRBJ1-4; 10 bases fit TRBD1. After removal of 4 bases from V and 7 bases from J, the junction contained 4 bases not matched to a gene. There are 14 residues in the CDR3. CDR1 and CDR2 (germline): SGDLS, YYNGEE. CDR3 in amino acids: CASSTGTGVEKLFF. The DNA for the CDR3 is TGTGCCAGCAGCACCGGGACAGGGGTTGAAAAACTGTTTTTT.

This clone appeared a single time. The chain employs TRBV2 and TRBJ2-1, with 10 bases matching TRBD2. Germline V gene sequence: CDR1 SNHLY, CDR2 FYNNEI. Trimming cost V 4 bases and J 8 bases; bases outside gene matches: 8. This CDR3 spans 15 amino acids. The CDR3 DNA reads as TGTGCCAGCAGTGTGAGCGGGAGGGCCATCGATGAGCAGTTCTTC. As protein: CASSVSGRAIDEQFF.

On this clone itself: This same CDR3 is encoded by further DNA sequences in the sample. This chain joins TRBV25-1 and TRBJ2-3; D uncertain. V gave up 0 bases and J gave up 2 bases, with 3 bases separating them. Germline loops: CDR1 MGHDK, CDR2 SYGVNS. The CDR3 runs to 13 residues. CDR3: CASSEYLTDTQYF. The CDR3 DNA reads TGTGCCAGCAGTGAATATCTCACAGATACGCAGTATTTT.

The J gene is TRBJ1-5, the V gene TRBV2; 8 nucleotides agree with TRBD1. Trimming took 4 bases from V and 4 from J; bases not matched to a gene: 3. Germline-derived CDR1 and CDR2 are SNHLY and FYNNEI. The CDR3 consists of 14 residues. The CDR3 sequence: CASSGTGPNQPQHF. Here the CDR3 DNA reads TGTGCCAGCAGTGGGACAGGGCCTAATCAGCCCCAGCATTTT.

In its sample, this clone was seen once. V and J are TRBV27 and TRBJ2-5; weak D call: TRBD1 (5 bases). Per germline, CDR1 MNHEY and CDR2 SMNVEV (reference sequence). The CDR3 spans 16 residues. Between the trimmed V and J ends, which lost 6 bases and 4 bases, there was a span of 21 bases. The CDR3 is CASRLKGTWTPETQYF. The DNA of the CDR3 is TGTGCCAGCAGGCTGAAAGGCACTTGGACACCAGAGACCCAGTACTTC.

This rearrangement joins TRBV19 to TRBJ1-1, with a possible D match to TRBD1 (5 bases). This CDR3 has 14 residues. The V end was cut by 3 bases, the J end by 8 bases, with 16 bases between. The V gene's germline CDR1 is LNHDA and CDR2 SQIVND (reference sequence). DNA of the CDR3: TGTGCCAGTAGTATTGGGGAGGGGATGACCGAAGCTTTCTTT. This sequence encodes CASSIGEGMTEAFF.

This clone was recorded once. This chain joins TRBV7-8 and TRBJ2-7; weak D call: TRBD2 (6 bases). CDR3 length: 15 residues. Trimming removed 1 base from V and 3 bases from J, with 13 bases in between. Germline V gene sequence: CDR1 SGHVS, CDR2 FQNEAQ. The CDR3 DNA reads as TGTGCCAGCAGCTTAGAGCTTGGGGGGAACTACGAGCAGTACTTC. Translating gives CASSLELGGNYEQYF.

This chain links TRBV7-8 with TRBJ2-3; maybe TRBD1 (5 bases). Trimming removed 8 bases at V and 5 bases at J, with 14 bases between. CDR1 and CDR2 (germline): SGHVS, FQNEAQ. CDR3 length: 13 residues. The CDR3 sequence is CASRRRGIDTQYF. Written as DNA, the CDR3 is TGTGCCAGCCGCCGAAGGGGCATAGATACGCAGTATTTT.

V is TRBV29-1 and J is TRBJ2-3; D not resolved. The germline V and J ends were trimmed by 6 bases and 8 bases, with 15 bases remaining between them. The CDR3 extends over 12 amino acids. Germline-derived CDR1 and CDR2 are SQVTM and ANQGSEA. The CDR3 nucleotides read TGCAGCGTCGACGGGCCATATGGTACGCAGTATTTT. It codes for CSVDGPYGTQYF.

This chain uses TRBV7-9 with TRBJ1-4; D unclear. With 8 bases removed from V and 5 bases from J, the gap between germline ends came to 12 bases. Looked up from germline, CDR1 is SEHNR and CDR2 is FQNEAQ (reference sequence). The CDR3 has 13 amino acids. The DNA for the CDR3 is TGTGCCAGCGCCGGCGTGATGAATGAAAAACTGTTTTTT. This translates into CASAGVMNEKLFF.

The chain joins TRBV5-4 to TRBJ2-7; 8 bases agree with TRBD1. The CDR3 sequence is 13 residues long. V shed 2 bases, J shed 10 bases, and the junction held 8 bases outside the gene matches. Germline lookup yields CDR1 SGHNT and CDR2 YYREEE (reference sequence). CDR3 amino acids: CASSFKDRAIQYF. CDR3 DNA sequence: TGTGCCAGCAGCTTCAAGGACAGGGCGATACAGTACTTC.

The genes are TRBV11-2 and TRBJ2-7; D is possibly TRBD1 (6 bases). The CDR3 consists of 15 residues. CDR1 and CDR2 (germline): SGHAT, FQNNGV. V dropped 4 bases and J dropped 3 bases, with 16 bases sitting between them. CDR3 amino acids: CASSSPDRGDYEQYF. CDR3 nucleotides: TGTGCCAGCAGCTCACCGGACAGAGGCGACTACGAGCAGTACTTC.

V gene TRBV5-4 combines with J gene TRBJ2-7; 11 positions match TRBD2. Germline-derived CDR1 and CDR2 are SGHNT and YYREEE (reference sequence). Trimming took 4 bases from V and 0 from J; bases not matched to a gene: 6. CDR3 length: 16 residues. CDR3 DNA sequence: TGTGCCAGCAGCGGGACTAGCGGTGGAAGCTCCTACGAGCAGTACTTC. The encoded protein is CASSGTSGGSSYEQYF.